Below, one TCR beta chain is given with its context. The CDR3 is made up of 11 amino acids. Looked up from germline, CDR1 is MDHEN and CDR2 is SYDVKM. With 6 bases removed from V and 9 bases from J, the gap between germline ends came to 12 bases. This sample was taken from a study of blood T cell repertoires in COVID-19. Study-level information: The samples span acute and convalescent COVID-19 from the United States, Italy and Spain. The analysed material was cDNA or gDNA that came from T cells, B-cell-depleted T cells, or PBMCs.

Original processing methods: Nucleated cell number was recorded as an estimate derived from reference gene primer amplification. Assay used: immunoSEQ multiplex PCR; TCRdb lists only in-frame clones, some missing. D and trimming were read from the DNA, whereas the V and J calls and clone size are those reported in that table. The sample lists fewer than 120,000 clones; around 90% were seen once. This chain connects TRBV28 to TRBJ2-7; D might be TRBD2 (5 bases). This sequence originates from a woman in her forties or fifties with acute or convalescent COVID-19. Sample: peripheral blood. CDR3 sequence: CASSYVEGQYF. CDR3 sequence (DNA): TGTGCCAGCAGCTACGTCGAGGGGCAGTACTTC.